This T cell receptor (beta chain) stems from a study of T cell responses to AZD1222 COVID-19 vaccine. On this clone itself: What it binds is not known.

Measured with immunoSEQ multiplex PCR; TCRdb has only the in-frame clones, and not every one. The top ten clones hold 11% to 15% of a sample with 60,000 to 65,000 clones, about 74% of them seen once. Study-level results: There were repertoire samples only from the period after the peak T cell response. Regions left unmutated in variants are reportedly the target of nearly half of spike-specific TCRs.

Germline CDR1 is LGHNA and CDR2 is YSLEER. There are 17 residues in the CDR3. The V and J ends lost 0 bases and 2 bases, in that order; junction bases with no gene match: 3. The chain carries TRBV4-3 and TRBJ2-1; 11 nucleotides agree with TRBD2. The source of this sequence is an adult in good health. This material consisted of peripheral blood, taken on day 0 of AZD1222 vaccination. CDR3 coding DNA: TGCGCCAGCAGCCAAGAACTAGCGGGGGAAGCCTACAATGAGCAGTTCTTC. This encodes CASSQELAGEAYNEQFF.